A single sample gave rise to the 23 T cell receptor beta chains below, sequenced in a study of CD8+ T cells in alopecia areata. Treatment specified: oral pan-JAK inhibitor, 5-10 mg twice daily. Extraction of RNA preceded its reverse transcription into cDNA, which served as the sequencing template. This table comes from immunoSEQ multiplex PCR, and its TCRdb copy is limited to in-frame clones, with some not included. The sample lists roughly 120,000 clones, 58% occurring once. The sample consisted of CD8+ T cells sorted from blood, taken at week 4, from a patient treated with tofacitinib. The source is a human donor with alopecia areata.

The chain has TRBV27 and TRBJ2-1; 11 nucleotides align to TRBD2. This CDR3 is 16 amino acids long. With V trimmed by 3 bases and J by 1 base, 2 bases remained unmatched. Germline CDR1 is MNHEY and CDR2 is SMNVEV (reference sequence). Written as DNA, the CDR3 is TGTGCCAGCAGTTTCACTAGCGGGGGATCCTACAATGAGCAGTTCTTC. Encoded protein: CASSFTSGGSYNEQFF.

This clone has only a few counts. J is TRBJ2-7 and V is TRBV30; D is ambiguous. Germline CDR1 reads GTSNPN; CDR2 reads SVGIG (reference sequence). CDR3 length: 11 residues. The CDR3 nucleotides read TGTGTCTCGAGTTGGGCCTACGAGCAGTACTTC. It encodes CVSSWAYEQYF.

This chain uses TRBV11-2 with TRBJ1-1; D is perhaps TRBD1 (6 bases). The CDR3 covers 15 residues. Per the germline V gene, CDR1 is SGHAT and CDR2 is FQNNGV. V shed 0 bases and J shed 5 bases, with 13 bases lying between them. Here the CDR3 DNA reads TGTGCCAGCAGCTTAGAGCCAGGGGTGGGGACTGAAGCTTTCTTT. Translated: CASSLEPGVGTEAFF.

This clone was observed a single time. This rearrangement joins TRBV11-2 to TRBJ2-1, with D tentatively TRBD1 (6 bases). Trimming left V 5 bases short and J 0 bases short, with 14 bases between. Per germline, CDR1 SGHAT and CDR2 FQNNGV. The length of the CDR3 is 16 residues. This CDR3 is CASSPKQGSSYNEQFF. In nucleotides, the CDR3 is TGTGCCAGCAGCCCCAAGCAGGGGAGCTCCTACAATGAGCAGTTCTTC.

CDR3 protein: CATSRGRGISTDTQYF. In DNA, the CDR3 is TGTGCCACCAGCCGGGGTCGGGGGATTAGCACAGATACGCAGTATTTT. The chain combines TRBV15 with TRBJ2-3; D may be TRBD2 (6 bases). V shed 5 bases and J shed 0 bases, with 15 bases lying between them. The germline gives CDR1 LNHNV, CDR2 YYDKDF (reference sequence). The CDR3 has 16 residues. The full variable domain, its missing parts supplied by reference TRBV15 and TRBJ2-3, is DAMVIQNPRYQVTQFGKPVTLSCSQTLNHNVMYWYQQKSSQAPKLLFHYYDKDFNNEADTPDNFQSRRPNTSFCFLDIRSPGLGDTAMYLCATSRGRGISTDTQYFGPGTRLTVL.

The V and J genes are TRBV7-9 and TRBJ2-1, with D hard to call. The germline V gene has CDR1 SEHNR and CDR2 FQNEAQ (reference sequence). The CDR3 has 12 amino acids. The CDR3 sequence is CATVHTYNEQFF. The CDR3, as DNA: TGTGCTACGGTCCACACTTACAATGAGCAGTTCTTC.

The CDR3: CASSQTSTDEQYF. The CDR3 DNA is TGCGCCAGCAGCCAAACTAGCACGGACGAGCAGTACTTC. The gene calls are TRBV4-3 and TRBJ2-7, with D possibly TRBD2 on 6 matching bases. Germline V gene data show CDR1 as LGHNA and CDR2 as YSLEER. CDR3 length equals 13 residues. V lost 2 bases and J 5 bases, leaving 10 bases between the germline ends.

The chain carries TRBV11-2 and TRBJ1-1; D unclear. CDR3 length: 13 residues. Germline CDR1 and CDR2: SGHAT and FQNNGV. V shed 6 bases and J shed 3 bases, with 11 bases lying between them. CDR3 in amino acids: CASRAVADTEAFF. Here the CDR3 DNA reads TGTGCCAGCAGGGCAGTGGCCGACACTGAAGCTTTCTTT.

The CDR3 bases are TGTGCCTGTTGGGGGTACTATGGCTACACCTTC. Protein sequence: CACWGYYGYTF. The J gene is TRBJ1-2, the V gene TRBV30, with D perhaps matching TRBD1 (5 bases). V was pared by 6 bases and J by 3 bases, with 8 bases between. Germline CDR1 GTSNPN, CDR2 SVGIG (reference sequence). The length of the CDR3 is 11 residues.

V and J are TRBV7-9 and TRBJ2-7, with D perhaps assigned TRBD1 or TRBD2 (6 bases each). V lost 5 bases to trimming and J lost 3 bases, with 11 bases between them. The CDR3 has 13 amino acids. Germline V gives CDR1 SEHNR, CDR2 FQNEAQ (reference sequence). The CDR3 here is CASSPEGGYEQYF. DNA of the CDR3: TGTGCCAGCAGCCCCGAGGGGGGCTACGAGCAGTACTTC.

This chain uses TRBV29-1 with TRBJ1-2; tentatively, D is TRBD1 (6 bases). Trimming cost V 2 bases and J 7 bases, with 14 bases left between them. Per germline, CDR1 SQVTM and CDR2 ANQGSEA. This CDR3 has 13 residues. The CDR3 spells CSVEREQGGGYTF. The CDR3 region has the DNA TGCAGCGTTGAAAGGGAACAGGGCGGTGGCTACACCTTC.

CDR3 nucleotides: TGTGCCTGGACTGCCCTAGCGGGGGGACGGGAGGAGACCCAGTACTTC. Its protein is CAWTALAGGREETQYF. This sequence joins TRBV30 and TRBJ2-5, with 11 bases that match TRBD2. Per germline, CDR1 GTSNPN and CDR2 SVGIG (reference sequence). The CDR3 has 16 amino acids. Germline trimming cut 4 bases from V and 5 bases from J; bases unmatched to any gene: 12.

V usage is TRBV2 and J usage is TRBJ1-5, with 9 nucleotides matching TRBD1. J was trimmed by 5 bases and V by 8 bases; bases with no gene match: 4. There are 13 residues in the CDR3. Germline CDR1 SNHLY, CDR2 FYNNEI. CDR3 loop: CASEGQGHQPQHF. The CDR3 bases are TGTGCCAGCGAGGGACAGGGACATCAGCCCCAGCATTTT.

This clone was recorded a few times. The V call is TRBV15, the J call TRBJ2-7; D call uncertain. The CDR3 length is 15 residues. Germline-derived CDR1 and CDR2 are LNHNV and YYDKDF (reference sequence). Trimming pared 2 bases from V and 2 bases from J, leaving 13 bases between. For the CDR3, the DNA is TGTGCCACCAGCAGACCAAACCGGGCTCCCTACGAGCAGTACTTC. Encoded protein: CATSRPNRAPYEQYF.

The chain has TRBV19 and TRBJ1-1, with 7 bases that match TRBD1. Losses at the gene ends were 5 bases for V and 3 bases for J; bases not matched to a gene: 12. CDR1 LNHDA and CDR2 SQIVND come from the germline V gene (reference sequence). The CDR3 is 16 amino acids. The CDR3 loop reads CASSPDRAQGDTEAFF. The CDR3 DNA follows: TGTGCCAGTAGTCCAGACCGGGCTCAGGGGGACACTGAAGCTTTCTTT.

CDR3 DNA sequence: TGCAGCGTTCAAGGAGGAGGGCACACGAACACTGAAGCTTTCTTT. Protein product: CSVQGGGHTNTEAFF. The genes are TRBV29-1 and TRBJ1-1; D gene unclear. V was clipped by 5 bases and J by 1 base, with 17 bases between them. The CDR3 has 15 amino acids. Germline loops: CDR1 SQVTM, CDR2 ANQGSEA.

The J gene is TRBJ2-1, the V gene TRBV5-6; 9 nucleotides agree with TRBD1. CDR1 and CDR2 (germline): SGHDT, YYEEEE. The V and J ends lost 7 bases and 10 bases, in that order; junction bases with no gene match: 15. CDR3 length equals 15 residues. The CDR3 DNA follows: TGTGCCAGCGGCCTGATCCGGGGACAGGGCAGAGAGCAGTTCTTC. Translation: CASGLIRGQGREQFF.

V usage is TRBV6-5 and J usage is TRBJ1-6; D gene uncertain. The germline V gene has CDR1 MNHEY and CDR2 SVGAGI. CDR3 size: 12 residues. V was pared by 2 bases and J by 7 bases, with 3 bases between. CDR3 in amino acids: CASSYGNSPLHF. CDR3 nucleotides: TGTGCCAGCAGTTACGGGAATTCACCCCTCCACTTT.

V usage is TRBV7-9 and J usage is TRBJ2-7, with a possible D match to TRBD1 (6 bases). Trimming shortened V by 4 bases and J by 0 bases, and 13 bases separated the two germline ends. Per the germline V gene, CDR1 is SEHNR and CDR2 is FQNEAQ (reference sequence). CDR3 length equals 15 residues. CDR3 amino acids: CASSSTGFNSYEQYF. The CDR3 region has the DNA TGTGCCAGCAGCTCGACAGGTTTCAACTCCTACGAGCAGTACTTC. The variable domain in full, with the rest retrieved from reference TRBV7-9 and TRBJ2-7, is DTGVSQNPRHKITKRGQNVTFRCDPISEHNRLYWYRQTLGQGPEFLTYFQNEAQLEKSRLLSDRFSAERPKGSFSTLEIQRTEQGDSAMYLCASSSTGFNSYEQYFGPGTRLTVT.

This clone has only a few counts. This chain uses TRBV13 with TRBJ2-1; 13 bases are a match to TRBD2. This CDR3 has 16 amino acids. Germline V gene sequence: CDR1 PRHDT, CDR2 FYEKMQ (reference sequence). Losses at the gene ends were 5 bases for V and 7 bases for J; bases not matched to a gene: 8. The CDR3 DNA follows: TGTGCCAGCAGCCCTCTTTTGACTAGCGGGGGGAATGAGCAGTTCTTC. It is translated as CASSPLLTSGGNEQFF.

This clone was seen a handful of times. This sequence joins TRBV27 and TRBJ2-5, with D uncertain. CDR1 and CDR2 from the germline V gene are MNHEY and SMNVEV (reference sequence). CDR3 length: 14 residues. V was clipped by 2 bases and J by 5 bases, with 12 bases between them. CDR3 sequence (DNA): TGTGCCAGCAGTTTAACGACCCTCCGGGAGACCCAGTACTTC. It codes for CASSLTTLRETQYF.

V and J are TRBV29-1 and TRBJ2-3, with 10 bases identical to TRBD1. Germline values: CDR1 SQVTM, CDR2 ANQGSEA. The CDR3 totals 14 residues. The CDR3 protein is CPGRDRGSADTQYF. The CDR3 DNA reads as TGCCCCGGACGGGACAGGGGATCCGCAGATACGCAGTATTTT.

This clone was observed many times. V gene TRBV4-3 combines with J gene TRBJ2-6; D gene unclear. The CDR3 consists of 17 residues. Germline V lookup: CDR1 LGHNA, CDR2 YSLEER. V dropped 0 bases and J dropped 0 bases, with 9 bases sitting between them. CDR3 bases: TGCGCCAGCAGCCAAGATCCCCAGGCCTCTGGGGCCAACGTCCTGACTTTC. Its translation is CASSQDPQASGANVLTF.